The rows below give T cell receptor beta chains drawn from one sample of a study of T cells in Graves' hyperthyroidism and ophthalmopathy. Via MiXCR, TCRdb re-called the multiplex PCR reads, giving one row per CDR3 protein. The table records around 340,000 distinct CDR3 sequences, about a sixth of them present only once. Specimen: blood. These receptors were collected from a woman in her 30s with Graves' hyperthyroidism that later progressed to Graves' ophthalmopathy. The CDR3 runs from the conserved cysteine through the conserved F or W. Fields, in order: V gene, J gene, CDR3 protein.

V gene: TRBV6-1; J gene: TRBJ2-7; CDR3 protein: CASSEVAVYEQYF
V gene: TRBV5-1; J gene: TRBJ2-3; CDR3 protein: CASYGGSTDTQYF
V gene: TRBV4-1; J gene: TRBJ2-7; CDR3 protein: CASSHGTDYEQYF
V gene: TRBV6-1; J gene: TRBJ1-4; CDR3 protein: CASSSGSEEKLFF
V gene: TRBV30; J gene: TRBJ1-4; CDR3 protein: CASNVAGDEKLFF
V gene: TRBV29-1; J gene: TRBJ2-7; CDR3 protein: CSGRTGGRGLSEQYF
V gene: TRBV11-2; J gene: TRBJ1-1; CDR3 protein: CASSWTGLGPGTEAFF
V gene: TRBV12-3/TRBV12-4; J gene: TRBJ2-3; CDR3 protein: CASSFNSGRVVGTDTQYF
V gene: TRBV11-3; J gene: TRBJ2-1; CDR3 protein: CASSSLAGGRRGNEQFF
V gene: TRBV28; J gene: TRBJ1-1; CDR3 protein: CASSLLSGDYTEAFF
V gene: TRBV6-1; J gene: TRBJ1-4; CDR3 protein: CATSGGGGTGDEKLFF
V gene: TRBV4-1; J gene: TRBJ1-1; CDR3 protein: CASSLHTAGANTEAFF
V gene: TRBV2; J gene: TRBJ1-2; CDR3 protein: CASSGGEYYGYTF
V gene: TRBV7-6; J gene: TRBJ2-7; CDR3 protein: CASSLFSGRNYEQYF
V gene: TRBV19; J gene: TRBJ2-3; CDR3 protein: CATQAGIYTDTQYF
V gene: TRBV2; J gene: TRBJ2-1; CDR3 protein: CASLAGGPGEQFF
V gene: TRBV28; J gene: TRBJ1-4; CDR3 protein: CASSLYSANEKLFF
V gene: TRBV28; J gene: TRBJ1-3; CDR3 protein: CASRPIRDSFTIYF
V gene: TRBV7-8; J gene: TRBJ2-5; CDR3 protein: CASSLAGRQETQYF
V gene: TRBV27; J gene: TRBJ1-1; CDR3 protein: CASSIPTGKTEAFF
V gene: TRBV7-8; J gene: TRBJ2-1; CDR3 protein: CASSVRGRRQFF
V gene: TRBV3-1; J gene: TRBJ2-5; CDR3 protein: CASSQQDGRGTQYF
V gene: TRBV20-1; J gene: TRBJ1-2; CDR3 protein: CSGGWGYGYTF
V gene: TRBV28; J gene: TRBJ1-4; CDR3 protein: CASSLFRGRNEKLFF
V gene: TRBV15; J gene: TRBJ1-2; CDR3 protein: CATSRGTEGYTF